The next 5 T cell receptor beta chains were all read from a single sample in a study of cytomegalovirus exposure and HLA in healthy donors. Both 60 Vbeta primers and 13 Jbeta primers went into the PCR. Using immunoSEQ multiplex PCR, the repertoire was profiled, and TCRdb retains in-frame clones only, with some absent. The sample lists fewer than 130,000 clones; roughly 69% were seen once. The sample was PBMCs. The origin of the receptors is a man aged 25-40 years in good health and CMV-seropositive.

V usage is TRBV10-3 and J usage is TRBJ2-5, with 13 bases identical to TRBD2. The J call may be incorrect, as the DNA end agrees better with TRBJ2-7. CDR1 is ENHRY, CDR2 SYGVKD, per germline. The CDR3 is made up of 19 amino acids. CDR3 bases: TGTGCCATCAGGGGGCGGGGACTAGCGGGGCTCTCCGGGATCTACGAGCAGTACTTC. Protein: CAIRGRGLAGLSGIYEQYF.

This clone turned up a few times. CDR3 nucleotides: TGCGCCAGCAGCTTGGACGGACAGGGAAGCACTGAAGCTTTCTTT. It is translated as CASSLDGQGSTEAFF. This chain joins TRBV5-1 and TRBJ1-1; 8 bases fit TRBD1. V was clipped by 0 bases and J by 4 bases; unmatched bases: 5. The length of the CDR3 is 15 residues. Germline V gives CDR1 SGHRS, CDR2 YFSETQ.

A few counts support this clone. Mismatch with germline at one junction end may stem from a read error. This rearrangement joins TRBV11-2 to TRBJ2-7; 7 bases match TRBD2. Per germline, CDR1 SGHAT and CDR2 FQNNGV. The CDR3 is 13 residues long. CDR3 residues: CASSSSLVGQGLF. The CDR3 nucleotides read TGTGCCAGCAGCTCCTCTTTGGTGGGCCAGGGACTATTC.

V gene TRBV5-1 combines with J gene TRBJ2-5; TRBD2 agrees at 8 bases. The CDR3 length is 15 residues. The V gene's germline CDR1 is SGHRS and CDR2 YFSETQ. Unmatched junction bases numbered 6, after V lost 0 bases and J lost 5 bases. The CDR3 loop is CASSLGSGGLETQYF. In DNA form, the CDR3 reads TGCGCCAGCAGCTTGGGGTCGGGGGGGCTTGAGACCCAGTACTTC. Supplemented by reference TRBV5-1 and TRBJ2-5, the full variable domain reads KAGVTQTPRYLIKTRGQQVTLSCSPISGHRSVSWYQQTPGQGLQFLFEYFSETQRNKGNFPGRFSGRQFSNSRSEMNVSTLELGDSALYLCASSLGSGGLETQYFGPGTRLLVL.

There are a few counts of this clone. This chain's CDR3 is CASSLRDRAGYTF. Here the CDR3 DNA reads TGTGCCAGCAGCTTAAGGGACAGGGCCGGCTACACCTTC. V and J are TRBV7-3 and TRBJ1-2, with TRBD1 matching over 9 bases. Germline V gene sequence: CDR1 SGHTA, CDR2 FQGTGA. The CDR3 length is 13 residues. Trimming took 1 base from V and 8 from J; bases not matched to a gene: 2. The full variable domain, rest sourced from reference TRBV7-3 and TRBJ1-2, is GAGVSQTPSNKVTEKGKYVELRCDPISGHTALYWYRQSLGQGPEFLIYFQGTGAADDSGLPNDRFFAVRPEGSVSTLKIQRTERGDSAVYLCASSLRDRAGYTFGSGTRLTVV.